This T cell receptor (beta chain) was retrieved from a study of graft-versus-host responses after intestinal transplantation. Study-wide results and limits: With peak circulating GvH clone levels came an association with early post-transplant HvG declines. Within the allografts of patients who had graft-donor T cell macrochimerism, graft-versus-host to host-versus-graft clonal ratios were high.

Profiling relied on immunoSEQ multiplex PCR, and the TCRdb table lists in-frame clones only, not all of them. The repertoire holds about 47,000 clones, with 85% to 95% as singletons. The CDR3 length is 19 residues. V shed 4 bases, J shed 3 bases, and the junction held 16 bases outside the gene matches. Germline CDR1 reads SGDLS; CDR2 reads YYNGEE. As concerns this clone: Its antigen is unknown.

The sample was unstimulated CD8+ T cells sorted from spleen or lymph node cells, taken before transplant. The receptor was derived from a human donor who was the organ donor for an intestinal transplant. This chain uses TRBV9 with TRBJ1-1; TRBD1 matches at 12 bases. The CDR3 DNA reads as TGTGCCAGCAGCTCCCCTATTCGCGGGACAGGGGGCGGGGACACTGAAGCTTTCTTT. Protein sequence: CASSSPIRGTGGGDTEAFF.